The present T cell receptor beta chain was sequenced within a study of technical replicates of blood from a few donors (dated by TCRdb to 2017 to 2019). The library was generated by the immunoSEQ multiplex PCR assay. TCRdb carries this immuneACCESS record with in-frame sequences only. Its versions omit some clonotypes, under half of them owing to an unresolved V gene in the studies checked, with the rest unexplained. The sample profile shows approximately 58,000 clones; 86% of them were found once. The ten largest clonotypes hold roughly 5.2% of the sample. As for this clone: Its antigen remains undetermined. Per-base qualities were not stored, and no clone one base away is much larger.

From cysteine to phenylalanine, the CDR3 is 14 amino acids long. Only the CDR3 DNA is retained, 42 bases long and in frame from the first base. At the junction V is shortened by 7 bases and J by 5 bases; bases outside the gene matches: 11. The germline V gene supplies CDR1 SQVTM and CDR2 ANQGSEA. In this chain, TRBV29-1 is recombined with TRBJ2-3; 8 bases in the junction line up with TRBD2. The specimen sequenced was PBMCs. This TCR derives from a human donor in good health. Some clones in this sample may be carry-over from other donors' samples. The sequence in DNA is TGCAGCGCCGGGGGGGAGGGCGGGCGAGATACGCAGTATTTT. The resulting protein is CSAGGEGGRDTQYF.